This T cell receptor beta chain was obtained from a study of shared clonotypes between healthy human individuals. Points on this clone: The sample holds other DNA sequences that translate to the same CDR3.

The protocol was immunoSEQ multiplex PCR, while the TCRdb copy is restricted to in-frame clones and leaves out a portion. Of some 2,000,000 clones listed, nearly 97% are singletons. The receptor's source is a man aged 18 to 30 in good health. The sequenced sample consisted of naive CD4+ T cells sorted from blood. Subset defined: CD45RA+ positively selected.

The CDR3 loop reads CASSIGTGANYGYTF. The CDR3 coding sequence is TGTGCCAGTAGTATAGGGACGGGGGCTAACTATGGCTACACCTTC. V is TRBV19 and J is TRBJ1-2, with D possibly being TRBD1 (5 bases). CDR3 length equals 15 residues. The V end was cut by 1 base, the J end by 0 bases, with 9 bases between. Germline CDR1 reads LNHDA; CDR2 reads SQIVND (reference sequence).